This is a list of T cell receptor beta chains from one sample in a study of technical replicates of blood from a handful of donors. Clones were read by immunoSEQ multiplex PCR, and TCRdb kept only the in-frame ones, dropping some. The table records tens of thousands of clones, about 95% of them present only once. The specimen was T cells isolated from PBMCs. These receptors were obtained from a human donor in good health. Each CDR3 is given with its conserved first and last residue. D genes are given only for firm matches. The size field is filled for only some rows; it gives once, few, many or a size class.

V gene: TRBV19; D gene: -; J gene: TRBJ1-1; clone size: -; CDR3 protein: CASSRRNTEAFF; CDR3 DNA: TGTGCCAGTAGTAGGAGGAACACTGAAGCTTTCTTT
V gene: TRBV4-1; D gene: TRBD1; J gene: TRBJ1-5; clone size: -; CDR3 protein: CASSPTGYQPQHF; CDR3 DNA: TGCGCCAGCAGCCCGACAGGGTATCAGCCCCAGCATTTT
V gene: TRBV6-5; D gene: -; J gene: TRBJ1-2; clone size: -; CDR3 protein: CASSYGGGGYTF; CDR3 DNA: TGTGCCAGCAGTTACGGGGGGGGTGGCTACACCTTC
V gene: TRBV29-1; D gene: -; J gene: TRBJ1-4; clone size: few; CDR3 protein: CSVTGTNEKLFF; CDR3 DNA: TGCAGCGTTACAGGGACTAATGAAAAACTGTTTTTT
V gene: TRBV27; D gene: TRBD2; J gene: TRBJ2-7; clone size: -; CDR3 protein: CASSLGQASGGYEQYF; CDR3 DNA: TGTGCCAGCAGTTTAGGTCAGGCTAGCGGGGGATACGAGCAGTACTTC
V gene: TRBV5-1; D gene: TRBD2; J gene: TRBJ2-2; clone size: -; CDR3 protein: CASRPPGLDTGELFF; CDR3 DNA: TGCGCCAGCAGGCCCCCCGGACTAGACACCGGGGAGCTGTTTTTT
V gene: TRBV7-2; D gene: -; J gene: TRBJ1-3; clone size: once; CDR3 protein: CASSPGGTGNTIYF; CDR3 DNA: TGTGCCAGCAGCCCTGGGGGGACCGGAAACACCATATATTTT
V gene: TRBV15; D gene: -; J gene: TRBJ2-2; clone size: -; CDR3 protein: CATSRDTGELFF; CDR3 DNA: TGTGCCACCAGCCGCGACACCGGGGAGCTGTTTTTT
V gene: TRBV5-1; D gene: -; J gene: TRBJ1-2; clone size: once; CDR3 protein: CASSLLDGGNYGYTF; CDR3 DNA: TGCGCCAGCAGCTTGTTAGACGGCGGCAACTATGGCTACACCTTC
V gene: TRBV5-4; D gene: TRBD1; J gene: TRBJ2-7; clone size: -; CDR3 protein: CASSLGGQGAYEQYF; CDR3 DNA: TGTGCCAGCAGCTTGGGGGGACAGGGGGCCTACGAGCAGTACTTC
V gene: TRBV11-2; D gene: -; J gene: TRBJ2-2; clone size: -; CDR3 protein: CASSSRRTGELFF; CDR3 DNA: TGTGCCAGCAGCTCTAGGCGCACCGGGGAGCTGTTTTTT
V gene: TRBV19; D gene: TRBD2; J gene: TRBJ2-3; clone size: -; CDR3 protein: CASSSFSSGGTDTQYF; CDR3 DNA: TGTGCCAGTTCCTCGTTTTCCAGCGGGGGGACAGATACGCAGTATTTT
V gene: TRBV18; D gene: -; J gene: TRBJ1-1; clone size: -; CDR3 protein: CASSPSGVNEAFF; CDR3 DNA: TGTGCCAGCTCACCGTCAGGGGTAAATGAAGCTTTCTTT
V gene: TRBV20-1; D gene: -; J gene: TRBJ2-1; clone size: -; CDR3 protein: CSARTYNEQFF; CDR3 DNA: TGCAGTGCTAGAACATACAATGAGCAGTTCTTC
V gene: TRBV19; D gene: -; J gene: TRBJ1-1; clone size: -; CDR3 protein: CASKGAGHGTEAFF; CDR3 DNA: TGTGCCAGCAAAGGGGCAGGGCATGGCACTGAAGCTTTCTTT
V gene: TRBV6-1; D gene: -; J gene: TRBJ1-5; clone size: -; CDR3 protein: CASGGLGGASQPQHF; CDR3 DNA: TGTGCCAGCGGGGGCCTGGGGGGGGCCAGCCAGCCCCAGCATTTT
V gene: TRBV6-1; D gene: -; J gene: TRBJ2-3; clone size: once; CDR3 protein: CATRPAVVRGTQYF; CDR3 DNA: TGTGCCACGAGGCCCGCGGTGGTTAGGGGTACGCAGTATTTT
V gene: TRBV15; D gene: TRBD1; J gene: TRBJ2-2; clone size: -; CDR3 protein: CATALGQGYSGELFF; CDR3 DNA: TGTGCCACCGCCCTAGGACAGGGTTACTCGGGGGAGCTGTTTTTT
V gene: TRBV7-9; D gene: TRBD1; J gene: TRBJ2-7; clone size: -; CDR3 protein: CASSLVGDRAGYEQYF; CDR3 DNA: TGTGCCAGCAGCTTAGTCGGGGACAGGGCTGGCTACGAGCAGTACTTC
V gene: TRBV27; D gene: TRBD1; J gene: TRBJ2-4; clone size: -; CDR3 protein: CASSWTGPLGIQYF; CDR3 DNA: TGTGCCAGCTCCTGGACAGGGCCGCTTGGCATTCAGTACTTC
V gene: TRBV6-5; D gene: -; J gene: TRBJ1-1; clone size: -; CDR3 protein: CASSYEGPSGAFF; CDR3 DNA: TGTGCCAGCAGTTACGAGGGTCCTAGTGGAGCTTTCTTT
V gene: TRBV4-1; D gene: -; J gene: TRBJ1-1; clone size: once; CDR3 protein: CASSRQDSQNTEAFF; CDR3 DNA: TGCGCCAGCAGCCGGCAGGACAGCCAGAACACTGAAGCTTTCTTT
V gene: TRBV25-1; D gene: -; J gene: TRBJ2-7; clone size: -; CDR3 protein: CASSNHGSGYEQYF; CDR3 DNA: TGTGCCAGCAGTAATCACGGATCGGGCTACGAGCAGTACTTC
V gene: TRBV10-3; D gene: TRBD2; J gene: TRBJ2-5; clone size: -; CDR3 protein: CAISDSRLAVQETQYF; CDR3 DNA: TGTGCCATCAGTGATAGTAGACTAGCGGTCCAAGAGACCCAGTACTTC
V gene: TRBV7-3; D gene: TRBD1; J gene: TRBJ1-1; clone size: -; CDR3 protein: CASSLENRGNTEAFF; CDR3 DNA: TGTGCCAGCAGCTTAGAGAACAGGGGAAACACTGAAGCTTTCTTT
V gene: TRBV19; D gene: TRBD1; J gene: TRBJ2-5; clone size: -; CDR3 protein: CASTSGGVETQYF; CDR3 DNA: TGTGCCAGTACTTCAGGGGGAGTAGAGACCCAGTACTTC
V gene: TRBV2; D gene: -; J gene: TRBJ1-1; clone size: -; CDR3 protein: CASSPSGFTEAFF; CDR3 DNA: TGTGCCAGCAGCCCCTCAGGGTTCACTGAAGCTTTCTTT
V gene: TRBV28; D gene: -; J gene: TRBJ1-2; clone size: -; CDR3 protein: CASSFPAPPSGGYTF; CDR3 DNA: TGTGCCAGCAGTTTCCCAGCACCCCCCTCGGGGGGCTACACCTTC
V gene: TRBV4-1; D gene: -; J gene: TRBJ1-2; clone size: -; CDR3 protein: CASSQPTGNYGYTF; CDR3 DNA: TGCGCCAGCAGCCAACCCACAGGGAACTATGGCTACACCTTC
V gene: TRBV9; D gene: TRBD2; J gene: TRBJ2-1; clone size: -; CDR3 protein: CASSGPSGLGPYNEQFF; CDR3 DNA: TGTGCCAGCAGCGGACCCTCGGGACTAGGGCCTTACAATGAGCAGTTCTTC
V gene: TRBV14; D gene: -; J gene: TRBJ2-5; clone size: -; CDR3 protein: CASSQALTRETQYF; CDR3 DNA: TGTGCCAGCAGCCAAGCTCTTACCAGAGAGACCCAGTACTTC
V gene: TRBV7-9; D gene: TRBD1; J gene: TRBJ1-2; clone size: -; CDR3 protein: CASSLGQGAPGYTF; CDR3 DNA: TGTGCCAGCAGCTTAGGACAGGGGGCGCCTGGCTACACCTTC
V gene: TRBV6-5; D gene: -; J gene: TRBJ1-4; clone size: -; CDR3 protein: CATKSSSLLGEKLFF; CDR3 DNA: TGTGCCACCAAGTCTTCGAGCCTTCTAGGTGAAAAACTGTTTTTT
V gene: TRBV28; D gene: -; J gene: TRBJ1-1; clone size: -; CDR3 protein: CASSLVQPNTEAFF; CDR3 DNA: TGTGCCAGCAGTTTAGTACAGCCGAACACTGAAGCTTTCTTT
V gene: TRBV9; D gene: -; J gene: TRBJ1-2; clone size: -; CDR3 protein: CASSADTSFFGYTF; CDR3 DNA: TGTGCCAGCAGCGCGGACACAAGTTTTTTTGGCTACACCTTC
V gene: TRBV13; D gene: TRBD2; J gene: TRBJ2-7; clone size: -; CDR3 protein: CASSFGGVYEQYF; CDR3 DNA: TGTGCCAGCAGCTTCGGGGGGGTCTACGAGCAGTACTTC
V gene: TRBV27; D gene: -; J gene: TRBJ2-2; clone size: once; CDR3 protein: CASSPISTGELFF; CDR3 DNA: TGTGCCAGCAGTCCAATCAGCACCGGGGAGCTGTTTTTT
V gene: TRBV11-1; D gene: TRBD1; J gene: TRBJ2-7; clone size: -; CDR3 protein: CASSLEQGLSYEQYF; CDR3 DNA: TGTGCCAGCAGCTTAGAACAGGGGCTCTCCTACGAGCAGTACTTC
V gene: TRBV30; D gene: -; J gene: TRBJ1-3; clone size: -; CDR3 protein: CAFKTSSGNTIYF; CDR3 DNA: TGTGCCTTTAAGACAAGCTCTGGAAACACCATATATTTT